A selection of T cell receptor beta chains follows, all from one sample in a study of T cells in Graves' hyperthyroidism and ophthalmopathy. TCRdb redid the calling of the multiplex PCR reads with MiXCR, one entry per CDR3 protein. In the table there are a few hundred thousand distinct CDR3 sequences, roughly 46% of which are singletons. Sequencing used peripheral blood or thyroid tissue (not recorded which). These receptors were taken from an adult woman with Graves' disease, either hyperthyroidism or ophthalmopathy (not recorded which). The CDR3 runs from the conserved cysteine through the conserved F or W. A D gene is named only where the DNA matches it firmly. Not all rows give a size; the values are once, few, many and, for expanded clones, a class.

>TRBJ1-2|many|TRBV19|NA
CASGLVRGDGYTF
TGTGCCAGTGGGTTGGTTCGAGGGGACGGCTACACCTTC
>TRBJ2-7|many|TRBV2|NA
CASSVGIFLSYEQYF
TGTGCCAGCAGTGTTGGGATTTTCCTTTCCTACGAGCAGTACTTC
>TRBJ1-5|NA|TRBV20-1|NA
CSASPRGPNQPQHF
TGCAGTGCTAGTCCCCGGGGACCTAATCAGCCCCAGCATTTT
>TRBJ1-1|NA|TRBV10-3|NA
CAIRLEGMLSRTEAFF
TGTGCCATCCGATTGGAGGGGATGTTAAGTCGGACTGAAGCTTTCTTT
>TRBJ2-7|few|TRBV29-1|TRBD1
CSVGTGGATYEQYF
TGCAGCGTGGGGACAGGGGGTGCAACCTACGAGCAGTACTTC
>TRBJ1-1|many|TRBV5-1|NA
CASRLGDSGVGEAFF
TGCGCCAGCAGGCTTGGTGATTCAGGGGTGGGTGAAGCTTTCTTT
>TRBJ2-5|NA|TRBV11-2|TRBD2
CASSLGTSGSETQYF
TGTGCCAGCAGCTTAGGGACTAGCGGGAGCGAGACCCAGTACTTC
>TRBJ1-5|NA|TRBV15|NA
CATSSSTFF
TGTGCCACCAGCTCCTCCACGTTTTTT
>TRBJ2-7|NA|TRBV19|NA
CASRRSDGELYF
TGTGCCAGTAGAAGGTCGGACGGGGAGCTGTACTTC
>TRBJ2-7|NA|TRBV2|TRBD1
CASSAISGTGVYEQYF
TGTGCCAGCAGTGCTATATCCGGGACAGGGGTCTACGAGCAGTACTTC
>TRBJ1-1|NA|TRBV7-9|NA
CASSWTSGRAFF
TGTGCCAGCAGCTGGACTAGCGGGAGAGCTTTCTTT
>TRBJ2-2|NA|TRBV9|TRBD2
CAGSPRVLAPNTGELFF
TGTGCCGGCAGCCCTAGGGTACTAGCGCCGAACACCGGGGAGCTGTTTTTT
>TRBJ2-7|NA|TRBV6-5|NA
CASTWDGFSYEQYF
TGTGCCAGCACCTGGGACGGATTCTCCTACGAGCAGTACTTC
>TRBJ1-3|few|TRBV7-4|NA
CASSLAAVSGNTIYF
TGTGCCAGCAGCTTAGCCGCGGTTTCTGGAAACACCATATATTTT
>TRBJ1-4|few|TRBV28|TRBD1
CASSLRQGGYEKLFF
TGTGCCAGCAGTCTACGACAGGGTGGTTACGAAAAACTGTTTTTT
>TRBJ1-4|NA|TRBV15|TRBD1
CATKRQGGGEELFF
TGTGCCACTAAAAGACAGGGAGGGGGTGAAGAACTGTTTTTT
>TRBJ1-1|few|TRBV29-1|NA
CSVRTGTAEAFF
TGCAGCGTGCGAACAGGGACCGCTGAAGCTTTCTTT
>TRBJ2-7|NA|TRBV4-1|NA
CASSQDLGDGVPYEQYF
TGCGCCAGCAGCCAAGATTTGGGGGACGGAGTTCCCTACGAGCAGTACTTC
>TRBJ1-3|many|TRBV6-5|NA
CASSYTWGSGNTIYF
TGTGCCAGCAGTTACACATGGGGCTCTGGAAACACCATATATTTT
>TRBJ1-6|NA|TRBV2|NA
CASSELALHF
TGTGCCAGCAGTGAGTTGGCCCTCCACTTT
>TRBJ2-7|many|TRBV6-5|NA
CASTAFGRAYEQYF
TGTGCCAGCACGGCCTTTGGCAGAGCCTACGAGCAGTACTTC
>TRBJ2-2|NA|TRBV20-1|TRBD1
CSARAGQKNTGELFF
TGCAGTGCTAGAGCGGGACAGAAAAACACCGGGGAGCTGTTTTTT
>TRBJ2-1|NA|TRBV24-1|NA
CATSDPGSLRYNEQFF
TGTGCCACCAGTGATCCCGGGTCGCTGCGGTACAATGAGCAGTTCTTC
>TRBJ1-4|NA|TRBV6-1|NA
CAISRGSLNEKLFF
TGTGCCATCAGCCGTGGAAGCCTTAATGAAAAACTGTTTTTT
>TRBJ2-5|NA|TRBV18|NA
CASSPAPAGQETQYF
TGTGCCAGCTCACCCGCGCCGGCAGGTCAAGAGACCCAGTACTTC
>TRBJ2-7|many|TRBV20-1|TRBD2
CSALKLLAGYSYEQYF
TGCAGTGCGTTGAAGTTACTAGCGGGATACTCCTACGAGCAGTACTTC
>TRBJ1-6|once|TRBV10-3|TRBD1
CAISKGQGDSPLHF
TGTGCCATCAGTAAAGGACAGGGAGACTCACCCCTCCACTTT
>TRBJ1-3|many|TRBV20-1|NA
CSARDRIKGDTIYF
TGCAGTGCTAGAGATCGGATAAAAGGGGACACCATATATTTT
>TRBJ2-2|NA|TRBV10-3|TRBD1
CAIRTGEVTGELFF
TGTGCCATTCGGACAGGGGAGGTCACCGGGGAGCTGTTTTTT
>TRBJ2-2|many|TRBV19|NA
CATLTRNTGELFF
TGTGCCACTTTGACACGAAACACCGGGGAGCTGTTTTTT
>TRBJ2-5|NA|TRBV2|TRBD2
CASRRLAGVTLYF
TGTGCCAGCAGGAGGCTAGCGGGGGTAACCCTGTACTTC
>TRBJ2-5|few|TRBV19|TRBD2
CASSPRTSGRGETQYF
TGTGCCAGTAGTCCCCGGACTAGCGGGAGAGGTGAGACCCAGTACTTC
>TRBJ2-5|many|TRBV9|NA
CASSVDQTQYF
TGTGCCAGCAGCGTAGACCAGACCCAGTACTTC
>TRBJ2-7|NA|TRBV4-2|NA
CASSHRGVGKLEQYF
TGTGCCAGCAGCCATAGGGGTGTCGGGAAGCTCGAGCAGTACTTC
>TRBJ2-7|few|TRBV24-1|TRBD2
CATSDSRLAGGGEQYF
TGTGCCACCAGTGATTCCCGGTTAGCGGGAGGAGGGGAGCAGTACTTC
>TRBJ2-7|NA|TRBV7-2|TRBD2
CASSSVLAGTSHEQYF
TGTGCCAGCAGCTCCGTCCTAGCGGGAACGTCCCACGAGCAGTACTTC